These 23 T cell receptor beta chains share one sample of origin, sequenced in a study of siplizumab effects on memory and regulatory T cells (dated by TCRdb to between 2018 and 2020). The library was made by the immunoSEQ multiplex PCR assay. TCRdb's version of the immuneACCESS table is confined to in-frame rearrangements and falls short of the full clone set. An unresolved V gene accounts for under half of the shortfall where checked; the remainder is of unknown origin. Present in this sample are roughly 100,000 clones, under 95% of which were seen just once. 0.32% of the sample belongs to the ten largest clones. Source material: CD4+ T cells sorted from blood. The receptor source for this set is a human donor in good health.

This clone has only one observation. The chain recombines TRBV7-3 with TRBJ1-1; D possibly corresponds to TRBD1 (6 bases). The ends were cut back, 2 bases at V and 5 bases at J, with 15 bases in the middle. The V gene's germline CDR1 is SGHTA and CDR2 FQGTGA. There are 15 residues in the CDR3. The CDR3 is CASSLQSGARTEAFF. The CDR3 bases are TGTGCCAGCAGCTTACAATCGGGGGCTCGAACTGAAGCTTTCTTT.

The chain joins TRBV6-1 to TRBJ1-1; D is ambiguous. Trimming took off 6 bases at V and 3 bases at J, with 8 bases between the two ends. The germline V gene encodes CDR1 MNHNS and CDR2 SASEGT. This CDR3 comprises 12 residues. The CDR3 DNA reads as TGTGCCAGCAGCAAGCAGGACACTGAAGCTTTCTTT. It yields the protein CASSKQDTEAFF.

This sequence joins TRBV6-6 and TRBJ2-1; 8 bases line up with TRBD2. This CDR3 has 15 amino acids. Germline trimming cut 5 bases from V and 5 bases from J; bases unmatched to any gene: 8. Per germline, CDR1 MNHNY and CDR2 SVGAGI (reference sequence). This chain's CDR3 is CASSPSTSVNNEQFF. DNA for the CDR3: TGTGCCAGCAGTCCTTCGACTAGCGTTAACAATGAGCAGTTCTTC.

The chain links TRBV29-1 to TRBJ1-1; TRBD1 agrees at 9 bases. Per germline, CDR1 SQVTM and CDR2 ANQGSEA. This CDR3 is 14 amino acids long. V was pared by 3 bases and J by 1 base, with 3 bases of the junction left unmatched. DNA of the CDR3: TGCAGCGTTGATCAGGGACAGGGGAACACTGAAGCTTTCTTT. It yields the protein CSVDQGQGNTEAFF. The full variable domain, its missing parts supplied by reference TRBV29-1 and TRBJ1-1, is SAVISQKPSRDICQRGTSLTIQCQVDSQVTMMFWYRQQPGQSLTLIATANQGSEATYESGFVIDKFPISRPNLTFSTLTVSNMSPEDSSIYLCSVDQGQGNTEAFFGQGTRLTVV.

In its sample, this clone was seen once. CDR3 nucleotide sequence: TGTGCCAGCAGGGCCTCTAGCGGGAGGGCCTACAATGAGCAGTTCTTC. Protein product: CASRASSGRAYNEQFF. The chain uses TRBV6-6 and TRBJ2-1, with 12 bases aligning to TRBD2. The V and J ends lost 6 bases and 2 bases, in that order; junction bases with no gene match: 5. CDR1 and CDR2 (germline): MNHNY, SVGAGI (reference sequence). This CDR3 is built from 16 residues.

The chain recombines TRBV6-5 with TRBJ1-4, with TRBD1 matching 7 bases. V lost 2 bases to trimming and J lost 8 bases; unmatched junction nucleotides: 8. The CDR3 is 15 residues long. Germline CDR1 and CDR2: MNHEY and SVGAGI. CDR3 coding DNA: TGTGCCAGCAGTTACCTCGGGACAGCTATGGAAAAACTGTTTTTT. This sequence encodes CASSYLGTAMEKLFF.

The chain links TRBV7-9 to TRBJ2-7, with unresolved D. In germline, CDR1 is SEHNR, CDR2 FQNEAQ (reference sequence). This CDR3 region has 12 residues. V was shortened by 5 bases and J by 3 bases, with 8 bases between the two germline ends. The CDR3 coding sequence is TGTGCCAGCAGCCAAGGTGGCTACGAGCAGTACTTC. Amino acids: CASSQGGYEQYF.

The chain carries TRBV11-2 and TRBJ2-7, with 9 bases that match TRBD2. The CDR3 has 15 amino acids. Trimming cost V 2 bases and J 0 bases; bases outside gene matches: 2. Germline loops: CDR1 SGHAT, CDR2 FQNNGV. CDR3 coding DNA: TGTGCCAGCAGCTTAAGCGGGAGGAACTCCTACGAGCAGTACTTC. Translating it yields CASSLSGRNSYEQYF.

The chain carries TRBV13 and TRBJ2-6, with a weak D call TRBD2 (7 bases). Germline CDR1 and CDR2: PRHDT and FYEKMQ (reference sequence). V was pared by 8 bases and J by 0 bases, with 20 bases between. CDR3 size: 18 residues. This CDR3 reads CASRGGPGMSSGANVLTF. The DNA for the CDR3 is TGTGCCAGCCGCGGGGGCCCCGGGATGAGCTCTGGGGCCAACGTCCTGACTTTC.

The V and J genes are TRBV30 and TRBJ1-1; 7 bases match TRBD1. V was clipped by 4 bases and J by 4 bases; unmatched bases: 9. CDR1 GTSNPN and CDR2 SVGIG come from the germline V gene (reference sequence). The CDR3 runs to 14 residues. The CDR3: CAWNRGGGGTEAFF. The CDR3 nucleotides read TGTGCCTGGAACAGGGGAGGGGGCGGCACTGAAGCTTTCTTT.

As for this clone: Other DNA sequences in the same sample also yield this CDR3. This sequence joins TRBV27 and TRBJ1-5; a weak D match, TRBD1 (5 bases). V gave up 2 bases and J gave up 2 bases, with 10 bases separating them. The CDR3 has 15 residues. Germline assignment: CDR1 MNHEY and CDR2 SMNVEV (reference sequence). The CDR3 loop reads CASSLGTGGNQPQHF. The CDR3 DNA is TGTGCCAGCAGTTTAGGGACCGGGGGCAATCAGCCCCAGCATTTT.

The rearrangement links TRBV7-2 to TRBJ2-7; 8 bases are shared with TRBD2. Germline values: CDR1 SGHTA, CDR2 FQGNSA. CDR3 length: 17 amino acids. V gave up 3 bases and J gave up 6 bases; unmatched junction bases: 16. CDR3: CASSFSPQREPTSEQYF. CDR3 in DNA: TGTGCCAGCAGCTTCTCCCCACAGCGGGAGCCGACTAGCGAGCAGTACTTC.

The chain carries TRBV30 and TRBJ1-2; 7 positions match TRBD1. Trimming at V came to 5 bases and at J to 4 bases, leaving 7 bases not matched to a gene. Germline CDR1 is GTSNPN and CDR2 is SVGIG (reference sequence). This CDR3 has 13 residues. The CDR3 DNA follows: TGTGCCTGGCTTCGCCAGGGGGGCTATGGCTACACCTTC. Its translation is CAWLRQGGYGYTF.

The chain couples TRBV10-2 to TRBJ1-1; the D is unclear. The CDR3 is made up of 16 amino acids. Germline CDR1 is WSHSY and CDR2 is SAAADI. Deletions cut 0 bases from V and 4 bases from J, with 15 bases between. The CDR3 loop is CASSESIGPPVTEAFF. The CDR3, as DNA: TGCGCCAGCAGTGAGTCTATTGGGCCGCCGGTCACTGAAGCTTTCTTT.

V usage is TRBV27 and J usage is TRBJ2-7, with 8 bases identical to TRBD1. V shed 6 bases and J 3 bases; nucleotides not matched to a gene: 4. The CDR3 covers 13 residues. Germline-derived CDR1 and CDR2 are MNHEY and SMNVEV (reference sequence). CDR3 nucleotide sequence: TGTGCCAGCAGGCGGACAGGGAGCTACGAGCAGTACTTC. This codes for CASRRTGSYEQYF.

As concerns this clone: The same CDR3 also results from other DNA sequences found in this sample. This chain links TRBV29-1 with TRBJ1-5; D is unclear. The CDR3 length is 12 residues. V was clipped by 4 bases and J by 2 bases, with 6 bases between them. From germline, CDR1 is SQVTM and CDR2 ANQGSEA. As DNA, the CDR3 is TGCAGCGTTGGAGGAGGCAATCAGCCCCAGCATTTT. This sequence encodes CSVGGGNQPQHF.

The J gene is TRBJ2-1, the V gene TRBV5-1; tentatively, D is TRBD1 or TRBD2 (6 bases each). The V and J ends lost 6 bases and 6 bases respectively, with 25 bases between them. The germline gives CDR1 SGHRS, CDR2 YFSETQ. CDR3 size: 17 residues. This CDR3 is CASMKGGTDRLSNEQFF. CDR3 bases: TGCGCCAGCATGAAAGGGGGGACTGATCGGCTTTCCAATGAGCAGTTCTTC.

The chain couples TRBV4-3 to TRBJ2-1, with 11 bases lining up with TRBD2. Germline lookup yields CDR1 LGHNA and CDR2 YSLEER. CDR3 length: 17 residues. V shed 0 bases and J 7 bases; nucleotides not matched to a gene: 8. The CDR3 reads CASSQETLAGVGNEQFF. The CDR3 DNA reads TGCGCCAGCAGCCAAGAAACACTAGCGGGAGTGGGGAATGAGCAGTTCTTC.

The chain links TRBV5-1 to TRBJ2-7; D not resolved. Germline assignment: CDR1 SGHRS and CDR2 YFSETQ. The CDR3 consists of 15 residues. Trimming shortened V by 0 bases and J by 0 bases, and 10 bases separated the two germline ends. For the CDR3, the DNA is TGCGCCAGCAGCTTGGGGGCAAGTACCTCCTACGAGCAGTACTTC. This sequence encodes CASSLGASTSYEQYF.

This sequence joins TRBV30 and TRBJ1-1; possible D gene TRBD1, 6 bases. The CDR3 runs 13 residues. The germline gives CDR1 GTSNPN, CDR2 SVGIG (reference sequence). The DNA of the CDR3 is TGTGCGAGAACAGGGCTTGGGAACACTGAAGCTTTCTTT. Translated: CARTGLGNTEAFF.

The CDR3 DNA follows: TGTGCCTGGAGTGTAGGGTTAGGGCACAATTCACCCCTCCACTTT. Translating gives CAWSVGLGHNSPLHF. This rearrangement joins TRBV30 to TRBJ1-6; D uncertain. In germline, CDR1 is GTSNPN, CDR2 SVGIG (reference sequence). The germline V and J ends were trimmed by 0 bases and 7 bases, with 13 bases remaining between them. This CDR3 comprises 15 residues. Together with reference TRBV30 and TRBJ1-6, the CDR3 gives the full variable domain: SQTIHQWPATLVQPVGSPLSLECTVEGTSNPNLYWYRQAAGRGLQLLFYSVGIGQISSEVPQNLSASRPQDRQFILSSKKLLLSDSGFYLCAWSVGLGHNSPLHFGNGTRLTVT.

This rearrangement joins TRBV4-1 to TRBJ2-5; no reliable D call. V shed 2 bases and J shed 2 bases, with 0 bases lying between them. The germline CDR1 and CDR2 sequences are MGHRA and YSYEKL. This CDR3 region has 11 residues. The chain's CDR3 is CASSQQETQYF. As DNA, the CDR3 is TGCGCCAGCAGCCAACAAGAGACCCAGTACTTC.

The chain links TRBV14 to TRBJ2-7; the D gene could be TRBD1 or TRBD2 (5 bases each). CDR1 SGHDN and CDR2 FVKESK come from the germline V gene. Trimming shortened V by 3 bases and J by 12 bases, and 15 bases separated the two germline ends. This CDR3 is built from 12 residues. CDR3 bases: TGTGCCAGCAGCCATCGAGGGGCAGGGCGGTACTTC. The encoded protein is CASSHRGAGRYF.